This TCR beta chain is from a study of cytomegalovirus exposure and HLA in healthy donors. J gave up 7 bases and V 1 base, and 3 bases lay outside the gene matches. CDR1 is SGHTA, CDR2 FQGNSA, per germline. The CDR3 is 14 amino acids. As to this clone: Antigen: not known.

Study-wide results and limits: TCR beta V segments were, for the most part, productive about 87% or about 30% of the time in an earlier analysis. Using a false discovery rate of 0.05, a later analysis showed that 16,000 or so TCR beta sequences were associated with HLA alleles.

Both 60 Vbeta primers and 13 Jbeta primers went into the PCR. Generated by immunoSEQ multiplex PCR, the TCRdb table keeps only in-frame clones and is missing some. Here the sample spans around 100,000 clones, 67% being singletons. This clonotype was sampled from a man under 40 in good health and CMV-seronegative. Sequencing was performed on PBMCs. This chain uses TRBV7-2 with TRBJ2-7; 11 nucleotides agree with TRBD2. Here the CDR3 DNA reads TGTGCCAGCAGCTTAGAGAGACTAGCGGGGGAGCAGTACTTC. Translating gives CASSLERLAGEQYF.